This is a list of T cell receptor beta chains from one sample in a study of blood T cell repertoires in COVID-19. Assay: immunoSEQ multiplex PCR; the TCRdb copy retains only in-frame clones and omits some. Of under 250,000 clones detected, more than 75% appear once; the ten largest clones hold approximately 2.6%. The material sequenced was peripheral blood. The receptor set was obtained from a man aged 50 to 59 who had recovered from COVID-19. Both conserved end residues are part of each CDR3.

j_gene | v_gene | CDR3aa
TRBJ2-7 | TRBV9 | CASSVQQGYEQYF
TRBJ2-1 | TRBV3-1/TRBV3-2 | CASSQDGGLAGDSAYNEQFF
TRBJ1-5 | TRBV2 | CASSGPGQGFRPQHF
TRBJ1-1 | TRBV6-2/TRBV6-3 | CASSYSSLGAEAFF
TRBJ2-7 | TRBV28 | CATHRHSYEQYF
TRBJ2-1 | TRBV2 | CASSGEGINEQFF
TRBJ2-1 | TRBV5-4 | CASSLGVLGGQNEQFF
TRBJ2-7 | TRBV5-1 | CASSGYGQVDEQYF
TRBJ1-5 | TRBV28 | CASSHRQGHQPQHF
TRBJ2-3 | TRBV5-1 | CASSLSGAPSTDTQYF
TRBJ1-1 | TRBV28 | CASKSSDRALSEAFF
TRBJ1-5 | TRBV5-1 | CASIYLETGASNQPQHF
TRBJ2-3 | TRBV6-5 | CASKVELGSTDTQYF
TRBJ1-2 | TRBV6-5 | CASRAPGQSYGYTF
TRBJ2-7 | TRBV11-2 | CASSLGGNSYEQYF
TRBJ1-2 | TRBV6-6 | CASRADGSGYGYTF
TRBJ2-7 | TRBV18 | CASSPRGTYEQYF
TRBJ2-5 | TRBV3-1/TRBV3-2 | CASSQGWEETQYF
TRBJ2-5 | TRBV5-1 | CASSLGERETQYF
TRBJ1-2 | TRBV7-9 | CASSQSYRGRAPGYTF
TRBJ1-6 | TRBV28 | CASSDSNSPLHF
TRBJ2-4 | TRBV12-3/TRBV12-4 | CASSLNRDIQYF
TRBJ1-2 | TRBV5-1 | CASSSQQIGNYGYTF
TRBJ2-1 | TRBV19 | CASSPAGLAGGYNEQFF
TRBJ1-5 | TRBV2 | CASSETRVYLTRVPNQPQHF
TRBJ2-2 | TRBV6-5 | CASSYGWHTGELFF
TRBJ2-7 | TRBV4-2 | CASSPGGGGYEQYF
TRBJ1-2 | TRBV2 | CASSGTGLELDGYTF
TRBJ1-5 | TRBV10-3 | CASSRWNQPQHF
TRBJ2-1 | TRBV27 | CASAGLAGINEQFF
TRBJ1-1 | TRBV5-1 | CASSTQAGMNTEAFF
TRBJ2-7 | TRBV2 | CASSDLTTGGYEQYF
TRBJ2-1 | TRBV6-2/TRBV6-3 | CASSQGLATSNEQFF
TRBJ1-4 | TRBV7-7 | CASSLGAREKLFF
TRBJ2-5 | TRBV6-1 | CASSEGVGLFRETQYF
TRBJ2-2 | TRBV1 | CTTPPGLAGDAGELFF
TRBJ2-7 | TRBV27 | CASRGLTQYEQYF
TRBJ1-4 | TRBV27 | CASRRLATNEKLFF
TRBJ2-1 | TRBV5-8 | CASSSDGGLARSYNEQFF
TRBJ2-7 | TRBV2 | CASSKGLAGPTGEQYF
TRBJ2-5 | TRBV18 | CASSPEETQYF
TRBJ2-5 | TRBV6-1 | CASSEPRGPTGVETQYF
TRBJ2-7 | TRBV4-2 | CASSSTGYEQYF
TRBJ1-5 | TRBV28 | CASRGGQPQHF
TRBJ2-2 | TRBV29-1 | CSVREGAPNTGELFF
TRBJ1-3 | TRBV6-1 | CASSEGRVGNTIYF
TRBJ2-5 | TRBV5-5 | CASSLVTGGQETQYF
TRBJ1-2 | TRBV5-1 | CASSEGSSYGYTF
TRBJ2-7 | TRBV12-3/TRBV12-4 | CASSPSGYEQYF